These 29 T cell receptor beta chains came from one sample sequenced in a study of PD-L1 blockade in urothelial cancer. Assay: immunoSEQ multiplex PCR; the TCRdb copy retains only in-frame clones and omits some. Of about 43,000 clones in the sample, 85% to 90% are singletons; the top ten hold roughly 15%. Sequenced here: PBMCs, sampled around atezolizumab (anti-PD-L1) treatment. These receptors were taken from a woman aged 55-70 years with urothelial cancer.

The V and J genes are TRBV7-6 and TRBJ2-3; TRBD2 matches at 10 bases. The CDR3 spans 16 residues. The germline CDR1 and CDR2 sequences are SGHVS and FNYEAQ. The trim removed 1 base at V and 4 bases at J, leaving 5 bases unmatched. For the CDR3, the DNA is TGTGCCAGCAGCTTAGGAAGCGGGGGGGCAGCAGATACGCAGTATTTT. Translated, it gives CASSLGSGGAADTQYF.

The V and J genes are TRBV5-4 and TRBJ1-1, with a tentative D call TRBD1 (6 bases). Deletions cut 2 bases from V and 4 bases from J, with 9 bases between. The CDR3 length is 13 residues. CDR1 and CDR2 (germline): SGHNT, YYREEE (reference sequence). CDR3: CASSLGGPTEAFF. The CDR3 coding sequence is TGTGCCAGCAGCTTAGGGGGACCCACTGAAGCTTTCTTT.

The chain combines TRBV7-9 with TRBJ1-4; possible D gene TRBD1, 5 bases. The length of the CDR3 is 14 residues. Germline values: CDR1 SEHNR, CDR2 FQNEAQ (reference sequence). V was trimmed by 3 bases and J by 12 bases, leaving 17 bases between them. CDR3 bases: TGTGCCAGCAGCTTGGACACTGGGATTGCAGAACTGTTTTTT. Translated: CASSLDTGIAELFF. The whole variable domain, filled in from reference TRBV7-9 and TRBJ1-4, reads DTGVSQNPRHKITKRGQNVTFRCDPISEHNRLYWYRQTLGQGPEFLTYFQNEAQLEKSRLLSDRFSAERPKGSFSTLEIQRTEQGDSAMYLCASSLDTGIAELFFGSGTQLSVL.

The chain couples TRBV5-1 to TRBJ2-2, with D perhaps TRBD2 (6 bases). Germline values: CDR1 SGHRS, CDR2 YFSETQ. V was clipped by 9 bases and J by 1 base, with 13 bases between them. The CDR3 has 14 residues. This CDR3 is CATYAGGNTGELFF. CDR3 in DNA: TGCGCCACCTACGCCGGGGGGAACACCGGGGAGCTGTTTTTT.

This rearrangement joins TRBV5-6 to TRBJ2-5; 7 nucleotides line up with TRBD1. V gave up 5 bases and J gave up 2 bases; unmatched junction bases: 9. CDR1 SGHDT and CDR2 YYEEEE come from the germline V gene. This CDR3 contains 15 residues. Written as DNA, the CDR3 is TGTGCCAGCAGTCGAACCTGGGGACAGCAAGAGACCCAGTACTTC. This gives the protein CASSRTWGQQETQYF.

The rearrangement uses TRBV5-4 and TRBJ1-2, with D possibly TRBD1 on 5 matching bases. CDR1 and CDR2 from the germline V gene are SGHNT and YYREEE (reference sequence). V dropped 4 bases and J dropped 5 bases, with 9 bases sitting between them. This CDR3 has 12 residues. DNA of the CDR3: TGTGCCAGCAGCGCAGACAGTTATGGCTACACCTTC. Residues: CASSADSYGYTF.

This clone was seen only once. The CDR3 sequence is CASNTLAGGYNEQFF. The CDR3 bases are TGTGCCAGCAACACTCTAGCGGGAGGTTACAATGAGCAGTTCTTC. The V and J genes are TRBV28 and TRBJ2-1; 11 bases map to TRBD2. Germline lookup yields CDR1 MDHEN and CDR2 SYDVKM. V dropped 7 bases and J dropped 4; count of bases not matched to a gene: 6. This CDR3 is 15 amino acids long.

The chain links TRBV7-9 to TRBJ1-5, with 9 bases that match TRBD1. Germline CDR1 is SEHNR and CDR2 is FQNEAQ (reference sequence). The trim removed 3 bases at V and 5 bases at J, leaving 5 bases unmatched. The CDR3 has 15 residues. CDR3 region: CASSLDGTGYQPQHF. The CDR3 DNA sequence: TGTGCCAGCAGCTTGGACGGGACAGGGTATCAGCCCCAGCATTTT.

The rearrangement uses TRBV7-2 and TRBJ2-1; possible D gene TRBD1, 5 bases. The length of the CDR3 is 16 residues. In germline, CDR1 is SGHTA, CDR2 FQGNSA. V was trimmed by 5 bases and J by 2 bases, leaving 16 bases between them. The CDR3 region is CASSRQQNSPYNEQFF. As DNA, the CDR3 is TGTGCCAGCAGCCGACAGCAAAACTCTCCCTACAATGAGCAGTTCTTC. The full variable domain, rest sourced from reference TRBV7-2 and TRBJ2-1, is GAGVSQSPSNKVTEKGKDVELRCDPISGHTALYWYRQSLGQGLEFLIYFQGNSAPDKSGLPSDRFSAERTGGSVSTLTIQRTQQEDSAVYLCASSRQQNSPYNEQFFGPGTRLTVL.

This sequence joins TRBV7-9 and TRBJ2-7; 9 nucleotides agree with TRBD2. The germline CDR1 and CDR2 sequences are SEHNR and FQNEAQ (reference sequence). This CDR3 has 15 amino acids. With 5 bases clipped from V and 2 bases from J, the junction kept 7 bases outside the gene matches. The CDR3 nucleotides read TGTGCCAGCAGCCAGGGTCTAGCGGGGCCCTACGAGCAGTACTTC. It yields the protein CASSQGLAGPYEQYF.

The chain joins TRBV5-1 to TRBJ2-6, with D possibly being TRBD1 (6 bases). Germline CDR1 and CDR2: SGHRS and YFSETQ. V was shortened by 3 bases and J by 0 bases, with 13 bases between the two germline ends. The CDR3 consists of 17 residues. CDR3 protein: CASSSGHTASGANVLTF. In DNA, the CDR3 is TGCGCCAGCAGCTCGGGACACACCGCCTCTGGGGCCAACGTCCTGACTTTC.

The genes are TRBV18 and TRBJ2-2; TRBD2 aligns across 8 bases. The CDR3 runs to 16 residues. The germline CDR1 and CDR2 sequences are KGHSH and LQKENI. V gave up 3 bases and J gave up 2 bases; unmatched junction bases: 5. CDR3 amino acids: CASSPKIAGNTGELFF. In nucleotides, the CDR3 is TGTGCCAGCTCACCGAAGATAGCGGGAAACACCGGGGAGCTGTTTTTT.

A single count supports this clone. V is TRBV7-2 and J is TRBJ2-1; 9 bases line up with TRBD2. CDR1 is SGHTA, CDR2 FQGNSA, per germline. Trimming cost V 6 bases and J 6 bases; bases outside gene matches: 12. The length of the CDR3 is 16 residues. The CDR3 sequence: CASSRAGTSPTNEQFF. DNA of the CDR3: TGTGCCAGCAGTCGAGCGGGGACTAGCCCCACCAATGAGCAGTTCTTC. The complete variable domain, with remaining parts taken from reference TRBV7-2 and TRBJ2-1, reads GAGVSQSPSNKVTEKGKDVELRCDPISGHTALYWYRQSLGQGLEFLIYFQGNSAPDKSGLPSDRFSAERTGGSVSTLTIQRTQQEDSAVYLCASSRAGTSPTNEQFFGPGTRLTVL.

CDR3 sequence (DNA): TGTGCCAGCAGTTATCGGGGTAGCGGCCCCTACGAGCAGTACTTC. Amino acids: CASSYRGSGPYEQYF. This rearrangement joins TRBV6-5 to TRBJ2-7; D might be TRBD2 (6 bases). Germline values: CDR1 MNHEY, CDR2 SVGAGI. This CDR3 contains 15 residues. Trimming removed 3 bases from V and 2 bases from J, with 14 bases in between.

V and J are TRBV19 and TRBJ2-2; TRBD2 matches at 15 bases. This CDR3 has 18 amino acids. Germline CDR1 and CDR2: LNHDA and SQIVND (reference sequence). With V trimmed by 5 bases and J by 5 bases, 9 bases remained unmatched. CDR3 sequence (DNA): TGTGCCAGTAGTCTCGGACTAGCGGGGGGGATTCGAACCGGGGAGCTGTTTTTT. It translates to CASSLGLAGGIRTGELFF.

The chain uses TRBV4-1 and TRBJ2-3; 8 bases fit TRBD2. CDR3 size: 16 residues. V dropped 5 bases and J dropped 4; count of bases not matched to a gene: 11. Germline loops: CDR1 MGHRA, CDR2 YSYEKL. CDR3 bases: TGCGCCAGCAGCTTCGTAGCGGGGTGGGTGGCAGATACGCAGTATTTT. Protein: CASSFVAGWVADTQYF.

The chain joins TRBV5-4 to TRBJ2-3; D unresolved. V lost 3 bases to trimming and J lost 9 bases, with 8 bases between them. This CDR3 is 11 amino acids long. Germline V gene sequence: CDR1 SGHNT, CDR2 YYREEE (reference sequence). The CDR3 sequence is CASSSSGTQYF. The DNA of the CDR3 is TGTGCCAGCAGCTCCTCCGGGACGCAGTATTTT.

The chain employs TRBV6-4 and TRBJ1-4; the D gene is possibly TRBD1 (6 bases). Per the germline V gene, CDR1 is MRHNA and CDR2 is SNTAGT. The CDR3 has 15 amino acids. V lost 3 bases and J 3 bases, leaving 11 bases between the germline ends. CDR3: CASSETTGANEKLFF. Here the CDR3 DNA reads TGTGCCAGCAGTGAAACGACAGGCGCTAATGAAAAACTGTTTTTT.

The V and J genes are TRBV5-1 and TRBJ1-1; D gene unclear. The CDR3 is 13 amino acids. CDR1 is SGHRS, CDR2 YFSETQ, per germline. V was clipped by 4 bases and J by 1 base, with 8 bases between them. DNA of the CDR3: TGCGCCAGCAGCCACACACAGAACACTGAAGCTTTCTTT. Amino acids: CASSHTQNTEAFF.

CDR3 loop: CASSEAHGLAGVGYTQYF. As DNA, the CDR3 is TGTGCCAGCAGTGAAGCTCACGGACTAGCGGGAGTAGGGTATACGCAGTATTTT. The chain combines TRBV6-1 with TRBJ2-3; 13 bases line up with TRBD2. CDR3 length: 18 residues. With 0 bases clipped from V and 7 bases from J, the junction kept 10 bases outside the gene matches. Germline CDR1 reads MNHNS; CDR2 reads SASEGT.

The chain has TRBV5-6 and TRBJ1-4; perhaps TRBD1 as D (6 bases). Trimming removed 2 bases at V and 14 bases at J, with 19 bases between. Germline lookup yields CDR1 SGHDT and CDR2 YYEEEE. The CDR3 has 14 residues. CDR3 residues: CASSFPGGGRGLFF. CDR3 sequence (DNA): TGTGCCAGCAGCTTTCCCGGCGGGGGGCGAGGGCTGTTTTTT.

This chain links TRBV9 with TRBJ2-3; D remains ambiguous. Trimming pared 3 bases from V and 0 bases from J, leaving 8 bases between. The CDR3 is 14 residues long. CDR1 SGDLS and CDR2 YYNGEE come from the germline V gene. The chain's CDR3 is CASSGQVSTDTQYF. CDR3 bases: TGTGCCAGCAGCGGACAAGTAAGCACAGATACGCAGTATTTT.

The chain employs TRBV18 and TRBJ1-1; no reliable D call. The CDR3 has 15 amino acids. Trimming took off 0 bases at V and 4 bases at J, with 12 bases between the two ends. Germline CDR1 reads KGHSH; CDR2 reads LQKENI. CDR3: CASSPPLRLLTEAFF. The CDR3 DNA sequence: TGTGCCAGCTCACCACCACTCAGGTTGCTCACTGAAGCTTTCTTT.

In this sample, this clone turned up a few times. The chain's CDR3 is CASSSPGQGTYEQYF. In DNA form, the CDR3 reads TGTGCCAGCAGTTCCCCCGGACAGGGAACCTACGAGCAGTACTTC. The genes are TRBV6-5 and TRBJ2-7; 8 nucleotides agree with TRBD1. The CDR3 has 15 residues. Trimming cost V 4 bases and J 2 bases; bases outside gene matches: 7. Germline V gene sequence: CDR1 MNHEY, CDR2 SVGAGI.

This chain links TRBV18 with TRBJ1-4; TRBD1 agrees at 9 bases. Trimming cost V 5 bases and J 6 bases; bases outside gene matches: 13. CDR1 KGHSH and CDR2 LQKENI come from the germline V gene. The length of the CDR3 is 17 residues. CDR3 region: CASSTYPGQGKDEKLFF. CDR3 DNA: TGTGCCAGCTCAACGTATCCCGGACAGGGGAAGGATGAAAAACTGTTTTTT.

This clone was detected only once. This chain links TRBV5-1 with TRBJ2-6, with D possibly being TRBD1 (5 bases). The V gene lost 2 bases and the J gene lost 2 bases, with 17 bases spanning the gap. CDR1 SGHRS and CDR2 YFSETQ come from the germline V gene. CDR3 length: 18 residues. The CDR3 nucleotides read TGCGCCAGCAGCTTCTCGGCAGGGATTATTACTGGGGCCAACGTCCTGACTTTC. Translating it yields CASSFSAGIITGANVLTF.

The rearrangement joins TRBV10-3 to TRBJ2-3; D uncertain. This CDR3 has 16 amino acids. CDR1 and CDR2 (germline): ENHRY, SYGVKD. Trimming shortened V by 3 bases and J by 2 bases, and 15 bases separated the two germline ends. CDR3 DNA: TGTGCCATCAGTGATCGGTTGCTAGACCACACAGATACGCAGTATTTT. It specifies CAISDRLLDHTDTQYF.

The rearrangement links TRBV11-3 to TRBJ1-6, with D maybe TRBD1 (5 bases). There are 13 residues in the CDR3. The V end was cut by 3 bases, the J end by 11 bases, with 11 bases between. The germline V gene encodes CDR1 SGHNT and CDR2 YENEEA. The CDR3 protein is CASSFIRGAPLHF. In nucleotides, the CDR3 is TGTGCCAGCAGCTTTATCCGGGGGGCACCCCTCCACTTT.

V gene TRBV28 combines with J gene TRBJ1-1; 10 nucleotides agree with TRBD1. V lost 6 bases, J lost 7 bases, and 8 bases stayed unmatched. Germline-derived CDR1 and CDR2 are MDHEN and SYDVKM. The CDR3 extends over 14 amino acids. The CDR3 DNA follows: TGTGCCAGCAGCAAGGACAGGGGGAGAGGTGAAGCTTTCTTT. Translating gives CASSKDRGRGEAFF.